Shown below are 4 T cell receptor beta chains from a single sample sequenced in a study of long-term antiretroviral therapy in people with HIV. The immunoSEQ assay was v3.0, run at survey level. Sequencing was performed with immunoSEQ multiplex PCR; in TCRdb, only in-frame clones are kept and a portion is missing. This table has about 22,000 clones, around 69% appearing once. The sequencing here drew on unsorted PBMCs, taken around 21 months before starting antiretroviral therapy. The receptors shown here come from a middle-aged woman with HIV.

The chain combines TRBV5-6 with TRBJ1-1; TRBD1 matches at 7 bases. Germline assignment: CDR1 SGHDT and CDR2 YYEEEE. J lost 5 bases, V lost 2 bases, and 6 bases had no gene match. This CDR3 has 14 amino acids. The CDR3 DNA sequence: TGTGCCAGCAGCTTTAGAGGGGGCGGGACTGAAGCTTTCTTT. Amino acids: CASSFRGGGTEAFF. Together with reference TRBV5-6 and TRBJ1-1, the CDR3 gives the full variable domain: DAGVTQSPTHLIKTRGQQVTLRCSPKSGHDTVSWYQQALGQGPQFIFQYYEEEERQRGNFPDRFSGHQFPNYSSELNVNALLLGDSALYLCASSFRGGGTEAFFGQGTRLTVV.

This clone was seen only a few times. J is TRBJ1-2 and V is TRBV7-9; D is uncertain. The length of the CDR3 is 17 residues. Germline V gene sequence: CDR1 SEHNR, CDR2 FQNEAQ (reference sequence). Trimming left V 5 bases short and J 4 bases short, with 23 bases between. CDR3 coding DNA: TGTGCCAGCAGCAAAGACGGGTCCGCGATTGGCTTCTATGGCTACACCTTC. It codes for CASSKDGSAIGFYGYTF.

The chain is built from TRBV14 and TRBJ1-2, with D maybe TRBD1 (6 bases). The length of the CDR3 is 15 residues. CDR1 and CDR2 from the germline V gene are SGHDN and FVKESK. Trimming stripped 2 bases from V and 2 bases from J, with 12 bases between. CDR3 DNA sequence: TGTGCCAGCAGCCAATGGGGGGCATTAAACTATGGCTACACCTTC. It specifies CASSQWGALNYGYTF.

This clone was found a few times. The gene calls are TRBV4-1 and TRBJ2-7; D gene uncertain. Trimming stripped 0 bases from V and 0 bases from J, with 12 bases between. Germline CDR1 reads MGHRA; CDR2 reads YSYEKL. The length of the CDR3 is 16 residues. The DNA for the CDR3 is TGCGCCAGCAGCCAAGACTGGTCAGGCTCCTCCTACGAGCAGTACTTC. As protein: CASSQDWSGSSYEQYF.